A selection of T cell receptor beta chains follows, all from one sample in a study of shared clonotypes between healthy human individuals. Data came from immunoSEQ multiplex PCR; TCRdb stores just in-frame clones and leaves some out. The sample yields 2 million to 2.5 million clones, just under 95% seen once. The sample taken for sequencing was naive CD4+ T cells from PBMCs. The receptors here all came from a man younger than 35 in good health. Some clones in this sample may be carry-over from other donors' samples. Both conserved end residues are part of each CDR3. A D gene is named only where the DNA matches it firmly. Some rows mark clone size as missing; the rest say once, few, many or name a class of expanded clone.

TRBD1	-	TRBV4-3	TRBJ1-2	TGCGCCAGCAGCCAGGACAGGGCCGGAGATGGCTACACCTTC	CASSQDRAGDGYTF
TRBD1	once	TRBV27	TRBJ1-2	TGTGCCAGCAGTAGGGACAGGGAGGCCTATGGCTACACCTTC	CASSRDREAYGYTF
-	few	TRBV30	TRBJ1-1	TGTGCCTGGAGCCTCGACAGGCTGAACACTGAAGCTTTCTTT	CAWSLDRLNTEAFF
-	once	TRBV28	TRBJ2-7	TGTGCCAGCAGTTTCCTTTATTATGGACAGATACACGAGCAGTACTTC	CASSFLYYGQIHEQYF
-	-	TRBV28	TRBJ2-1	TGTGCCAGCCACGCTCAGGGCAGGGTTCCCTACAATGAGCAGTTCTTC	CASHAQGRVPYNEQFF
TRBD2	-	TRBV7-6	TRBJ2-1	TGTGCCAGCGGAATAGCGGGAGCCTCCTACAATGAGCAGTTCTTC	CASGIAGASYNEQFF
-	-	TRBV9	TRBJ2-5	TGTGCCAGCAGCGTAGTAGGGGTTCGGGAGACCCAGTACTTC	CASSVVGVRETQYF
-	-	TRBV7-2	TRBJ1-1	TGTGCCAGCAGCTTAATCGTGAACACTGAAGCTTTCTTT	CASSLIVNTEAFF
-	-	TRBV5-4	TRBJ1-5	TGTGCCAGCAGCGCCGGACACCTTCAGCCCCAGCATTTT	CASSAGHLQPQHF
-	-	TRBV5-1	TRBJ2-3	TGCGCCAGCAACCTCCTCCCACGGCGGGGAAGCACAGATACGCAGTATTTT	CASNLLPRRGSTDTQYF
-	-	TRBV5-1	TRBJ2-2	TGCGCCAGCAGCTTGGAAGGGGGGCTCACCGGGGAGCTGTTTTTT	CASSLEGGLTGELFF
-	-	TRBV19	TRBJ1-5	TGTGCCACCGGAAGATCTAGCAATCAGCCCCAGCATTTT	CATGRSSNQPQHF
-	-	TRBV29-1	TRBJ2-3	TGCAGCGTTGATGGGAACGGAGATACGCAGTATTTT	CSVDGNGDTQYF
-	-	TRBV6-6	TRBJ2-1	TGTGCCAGCAGGGACCGGCTGTCCTCCTACAATGAGCAGTTCTTC	CASRDRLSSYNEQFF
TRBD2	once	TRBV7-3	TRBJ2-3	TGTGCCAGCAGCTCTCCGGCGGGAGGGGGAGCCACAGATACGCAGTATTTT	CASSSPAGGGATDTQYF
-	-	TRBV5-1	TRBJ2-2	TGCGCCAGCAGCTTGGCCGGGAGTCCCGGGGAGCTGTTTTTT	CASSLAGSPGELFF
TRBD2	-	TRBV18	TRBJ2-7	TGTGCCAGCTCACCAGCGGGGGGACGAGTTCCCTACGAGCAGTACTTC	CASSPAGGRVPYEQYF
TRBD1	-	TRBV5-1	TRBJ2-1	TGCGCCAGCAGCTTGGCCGGGACAGATCGTAGCAATGAGCAGTTCTTC	CASSLAGTDRSNEQFF
TRBD1	-	TRBV30	TRBJ2-7	TGTGCCTGGAGACAGGGGGACGAGCAGTACTTC	CAWRQGDEQYF
-	-	TRBV7-9	TRBJ2-7	TGTGCCAGCAGCTTAGCGCACAGCTACGAGCAGTACTTC	CASSLAHSYEQYF
-	-	TRBV28	TRBJ1-4	TGTGCCAGCAGCATCTTGACGGGCCGTTCAACTAATGAAAAACTGTTTTTT	CASSILTGRSTNEKLFF
-	-	TRBV30	TRBJ1-4	TGTGCCTGGACCAGGAGGGGCTTTAATGAAAAACTGTTTTTT	CAWTRRGFNEKLFF
TRBD1	-	TRBV6-5	TRBJ1-1	TGTGCAGGAATCGTACAGGGGGCATTGATCACTGAAGCTTTCTTT	CAGIVQGALITEAFF
TRBD1	-	TRBV12-5	TRBJ1-1	TGTGCTAGTGGTCGGACAGGGTACACTGAAGCTTTCTTT	CASGRTGYTEAFF
TRBD1	-	TRBV7-3	TRBJ2-4	TGTGCCAGCAGCTCCGGGACAGGGGTGAACATTCAGTACTTC	CASSSGTGVNIQYF
TRBD1	-	TRBV7-6	TRBJ1-1	TGTGCCAGCAGCGGCCAGGGGGGGGTCACTGAAGCTTTCTTT	CASSGQGGVTEAFF
-	-	TRBV9	TRBJ2-1	TGTGCCAGCAGCGTAGTCGGCGGGGTCGGCCTGAATGAGCAGTTCTTC	CASSVVGGVGLNEQFF
-	-	TRBV29-1	TRBJ1-2	TGCAGCGTTCTCCGCAGGGCCAACTATGACTACACCTTC	CSVLRRANYDYTF
TRBD2	-	TRBV29-1	TRBJ2-7	TGCAGCGCTGAAGGACTAGCGAGGAACGAGCAGTACTTC	CSAEGLARNEQYF
-	-	TRBV5-1	TRBJ1-1	TGCGCCAGCAGCTGGGGGACCCTGAACACTGAAGCTTTCTTT	CASSWGTLNTEAFF
-	-	TRBV7-6	TRBJ2-5	TGTGCAGTGGAAGAGACCCAGTACTTC	CAVEETQYF
TRBD1	-	TRBV4-1	TRBJ2-5	TGCGCCAGCAGCCAAGAAAGGGACAGGGACCAAGAGACCCAGTACTTC	CASSQERDRDQETQYF
-	-	TRBV18	TRBJ2-1	TGTGCCAGCTCACCACCGTCCTACAATGAGCAGTTCTTC	CASSPPSYNEQFF
-	-	TRBV7-9	TRBJ2-7	TGTGCCAGCAGCCGTAAAGAAGGTTTGAGCTCCTACGAGCAGTACTTC	CASSRKEGLSSYEQYF
TRBD2	-	TRBV10-3	TRBJ2-3	TGTGCCATCAGTGCCAGGACGGGAGGGAAAGGTGATACGCAGTATTTT	CAISARTGGKGDTQYF
-	-	TRBV7-9	TRBJ2-6	TGTGCCAGCAGCTCGCGGCAGGGGAGTTCTGGGGCCAACGTCCTGACTTTC	CASSSRQGSSGANVLTF
TRBD1	-	TRBV15	TRBJ2-1	TGTGCCACCAGCAGCAGGACAGGGTCCAATGAGCAGTTCTTC	CATSSRTGSNEQFF
-	-	TRBV11-2	TRBJ1-2	TGTGCCAGCAGCCTCGACAGGAACTATGGCTACACCTTC	CASSLDRNYGYTF
-	-	TRBV18	TRBJ2-2	TGTGCCAGCTCCCCCGATCAATTAGTGAACACCGGGGAGCTGTTTTTT	CASSPDQLVNTGELFF
-	-	TRBV14	TRBJ1-1	TGTGCCAGCAGCCAACTAGTAGGAGGGAACACTGAAGCTTTCTTT	CASSQLVGGNTEAFF
-	-	TRBV6-5	TRBJ1-5	TGTGCCAGCAGGCAGGGAGGCCAGCCCCAGCATTTT	CASRQGGQPQHF
TRBD2	once	TRBV28	TRBJ2-1	TGTGCCAGCAGTTTCCGGGGGACTAGCGGGAGAGTAGAGCAGTTCTTC	CASSFRGTSGRVEQFF
TRBD2	-	TRBV25-1	TRBJ2-2	TGTGCCAGCAGTCCGACTAGCGGGAGGCCGAACACCGGGGAGCTGTTTTTT	CASSPTSGRPNTGELFF
TRBD1	-	TRBV7-2	TRBJ1-3	TGTGCCAGCAGCTTATCGGGACAGCCGGGAAACACCATATATTTT	CASSLSGQPGNTIYF
-	-	TRBV12-5	TRBJ1-3	TGTGCTAGTGCCCCGAGCGCCTCTGGAAACACCATATATTTT	CASAPSASGNTIYF
-	-	TRBV4-1	TRBJ1-2	TGCGCCAGCAGCCTTTTCGGGGTTTTAGGCTACACCTTC	CASSLFGVLGYTF
-	-	TRBV4-3	TRBJ2-3	TGCGCCAGCAGCCAACGGGACGGGAGCACAGATACGCAGTATTTT	CASSQRDGSTDTQYF
-	-	TRBV28	TRBJ2-3	TGTGCCACCCACACAGATACGCAGTATTTT	CATHTDTQYF
-	-	TRBV14	TRBJ2-1	TGTGCCAGCAGCCGACGCAGCTCCTACAATGAGCAGTTCTTC	CASSRRSSYNEQFF
-	few	TRBV18	TRBJ1-1	TGTGCCAGCTCACCGGGTTTACCGGGGGCGAACACTGAAGCTTTCTTT	CASSPGLPGANTEAFF
TRBD2	-	TRBV18	TRBJ2-1	TGTGCCAGCTCACCACCGGGACTAGATTACAATGAGCAGTTCTTC	CASSPPGLDYNEQFF
-	-	TRBV2	TRBJ2-2	TGTGCCAGCAAAGGGGCCCGGAACACCGGGGAGCTGTTTTTT	CASKGARNTGELFF
TRBD1	-	TRBV28	TRBJ1-2	TGTGCCAGCAGCCTACAGGGGAGACCTAACTATGGCTACACCTTC	CASSLQGRPNYGYTF
-	-	TRBV27	TRBJ2-3	TGTGCCAGCGTAATAGATTGGGGGGCCCGGGGGGACACAGATACGCAGTATTTT	CASVIDWGARGDTDTQYF
-	-	TRBV7-2	TRBJ2-2	TGTGCCAGCAGCTCTAGGGGTGGAGGGTACACCGGGGAGCTGTTTTTT	CASSSRGGGYTGELFF